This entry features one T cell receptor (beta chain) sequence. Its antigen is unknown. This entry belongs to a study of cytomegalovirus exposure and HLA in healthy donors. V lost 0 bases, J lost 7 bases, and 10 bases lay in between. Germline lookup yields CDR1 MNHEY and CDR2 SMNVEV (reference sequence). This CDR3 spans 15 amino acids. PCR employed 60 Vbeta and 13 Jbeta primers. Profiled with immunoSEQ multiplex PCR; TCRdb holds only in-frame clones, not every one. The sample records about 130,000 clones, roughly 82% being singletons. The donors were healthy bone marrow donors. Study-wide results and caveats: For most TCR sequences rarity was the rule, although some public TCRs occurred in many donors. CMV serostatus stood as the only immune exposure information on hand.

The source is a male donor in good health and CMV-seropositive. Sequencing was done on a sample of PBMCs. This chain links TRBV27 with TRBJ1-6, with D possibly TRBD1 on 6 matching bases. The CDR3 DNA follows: TGTGCCAGCAGTTTATCGGCAGGGGCCAATTCACCCCTCCACTTT. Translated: CASSLSAGANSPLHF.